Sequencing of this T cell receptor (beta chain) was carried out in a study of blood T cell repertoires in COVID-19. The table lists this clone with a count of one. Trimming cost V 0 bases and J 8 bases, with 8 bases left between them. The CDR3 contains 12 residues. The germline gives CDR1 SGHRS, CDR2 YFSETQ. The repertoire was sequenced with immunoSEQ multiplex PCR; TCRdb's copy has only in-frame clones and lacks some. The profile covers roughly 85,000 clones, with about nine tenths appearing a single time and 27% taken by the ten largest. The sequenced sample consisted of peripheral blood. The receptor was isolated from a man aged 50 to 59 with active or convalescent COVID-19. The rearrangement joins TRBV5-1 to TRBJ1-2; D remains unclear. The CDR3 loop is CASSLDRRGYTF. CDR3 in DNA: TGCGCCAGCAGCTTGGACAGACGGGGCTACACCTTC.